One and the same sample provided the 15 T cell receptor beta chains below, sequenced in a study of cytomegalovirus exposure and HLA in healthy donors. Primers: 60 Vbeta forward and 13 Jbeta reverse. The data were produced by immunoSEQ multiplex PCR, yet TCRdb's version contains in-frame clones alone and is incomplete. This repertoire shows roughly 120,000 clones, roughly 80% found once; its top ten account for about 11%. The sequencing sample was made of PBMCs. The receptors were gathered from a male donor in good health and CMV-seropositive.

The gene calls are TRBV6-4 and TRBJ2-1; TRBD2 matches 7 bases. There are 14 residues in the CDR3. V lost 0 bases and J lost 9; bases outside the gene matches: 5. CDR1 MRHNA and CDR2 SNTAGT come from the germline V gene. The CDR3 sequence: CASSDSAGWSEQFF. The CDR3 nucleotides are TGTGCCAGCAGTGACTCAGCGGGGTGGAGTGAGCAGTTCTTC.

The chain couples TRBV7-9 to TRBJ1-1, with D tentatively TRBD1 (6 bases). The CDR3 loop spans 14 amino acids. The germline V gene has CDR1 SEHNR and CDR2 FQNEAQ (reference sequence). V lost 7 bases to trimming and J lost 3 bases, with 15 bases between them. CDR3 amino acids: CASNDEGHYTEAFF. The CDR3 bases are TGTGCCAGCAACGATGAGGGACATTACACTGAAGCTTTCTTT.

This clone was seen only a few times. The chain carries TRBV7-2 and TRBJ1-1, with 8 bases that match TRBD1. Germline lookup yields CDR1 SGHTA and CDR2 FQGNSA. The junction had 10 bases not matched to a gene; V was cut back by 5 bases and J by 11 bases. The length of the CDR3 is 13 residues. The CDR3 region is CASSPLRGLGAFF. CDR3 coding DNA: TGTGCCAGCAGCCCACTCAGGGGGCTGGGCGCTTTCTTT.

V is TRBV29-1 and J is TRBJ2-7; 7 bases are shared with TRBD2. The ends lost 3 bases at V and 3 bases at J; junction bases unmatched: 5. The CDR3 totals 13 residues. Germline CDR1 and CDR2: SQVTM and ANQGSEA. The CDR3 protein is CSVEETSSYEQYF. CDR3 coding DNA: TGCAGCGTTGAGGAGACTAGCAGCTACGAGCAGTACTTC.

J is TRBJ2-2 and V is TRBV7-9, with 9 bases lining up with TRBD1. V lost 11 bases to trimming and J lost 6 bases; unmatched junction nucleotides: 13. This CDR3 spans 15 amino acids. Looked up from germline, CDR1 is SEHNR and CDR2 is FQNEAQ (reference sequence). The CDR3 here is CAGQGTGLLSGELFF. CDR3 nucleotides: TGTGCCGGACAAGGGACAGGGTTATTATCCGGGGAGCTGTTTTTT.

This chain connects TRBV5-1 to TRBJ2-1, with 11 positions matching TRBD2. Trimming removed 0 bases from V and 6 bases from J; junction bases left unmatched: 5. This CDR3 is 16 amino acids long. Germline values: CDR1 SGHRS, CDR2 YFSETQ. DNA of the CDR3: TGCGCCAGCAGCTTGGCCGGGCTAGCGGGAGGCAATGAGCAGTTCTTC. Its protein is CASSLAGLAGGNEQFF.

V and J are TRBV9 and TRBJ1-4; a weak D match, TRBD1 (5 bases). Looked up from germline, CDR1 is SGDLS and CDR2 is YYNGEE. This CDR3 comprises 14 residues. Deletions cut 1 base from V and 6 bases from J, with 10 bases between. The CDR3: CASSVQGKDEKLFF. CDR3 in DNA: TGTGCCAGCAGCGTACAGGGAAAGGATGAAAAACTGTTTTTT.

This chain links TRBV30 with TRBJ2-7; perhaps TRBD1 as D (6 bases). V shed 1 base and J shed 3 bases, with 13 bases lying between them. CDR3 length: 14 residues. Per the germline V gene, CDR1 is GTSNPN and CDR2 is SVGIG (reference sequence). DNA for the CDR3: TGTGCCTGGAGTGATCCGCGCAGGGGCTACGAGCAGTACTTC. Protein: CAWSDPRRGYEQYF.

The rearrangement links TRBV7-8 to TRBJ1-2, with D hard to call. The CDR3 consists of 11 residues. Germline V gene lookup returns CDR1 SGHVS and CDR2 FQNEAQ. Trimming pared 6 bases from V and 8 bases from J, leaving 10 bases between. CDR3 nucleotides: TGTGCCAGCAGGGCTACCAGGGGCTACACCTTC. Amino acids: CASRATRGYTF.

This clone was counted only a few times. The chain links TRBV4-3 to TRBJ2-1; maybe TRBD2 (6 bases). Germline V lookup: CDR1 LGHNA, CDR2 YSLEER. This CDR3 region has 16 residues. V was pared by 0 bases and J by 2 bases, with 11 bases between. The CDR3 coding sequence is TGCGCCAGCAGCCAAGATTGGGGGGAAACCTACAATGAGCAGTTCTTC. Translating gives CASSQDWGETYNEQFF.

The CDR3 loop reads CASKIFLGGNYEQYF. CDR3 in DNA: TGTGCCAGCAAAATCTTCCTGGGAGGGAATTACGAGCAGTACTTC. The V call is TRBV27, the J call TRBJ2-7; 7 bases agree with TRBD2. Per germline, CDR1 MNHEY and CDR2 SMNVEV (reference sequence). With V trimmed by 7 bases and J by 4 bases, 13 bases remained unmatched. This CDR3 is 15 amino acids long.

The J gene is TRBJ2-1, the V gene TRBV7-9; 8 positions match TRBD2. In germline, CDR1 is SEHNR, CDR2 FQNEAQ (reference sequence). The V and J ends lost 4 bases and 0 bases, in that order; junction bases with no gene match: 14. The CDR3 sequence is 19 residues long. CDR3 in amino acids: CASSSQAGAGRNSYNEQFF. The CDR3 nucleotides read TGTGCCAGCAGCTCACAAGCGGGAGCCGGAAGAAACTCCTACAATGAGCAGTTCTTC.

The rearrangement joins TRBV30 to TRBJ1-1; possible D gene TRBD1, 5 bases. Trimming removed 2 bases at V and 2 bases at J, with 15 bases between. The CDR3 extends over 15 amino acids. The germline V gene has CDR1 GTSNPN and CDR2 SVGIG (reference sequence). The CDR3 DNA follows: TGTGCCTGGAGTTATATGGGGGGAGTAAACACTGAAGCTTTCTTT. This codes for CAWSYMGGVNTEAFF.

J is TRBJ1-1 and V is TRBV5-4; TRBD1 aligns across 8 bases. Germline V gives CDR1 SGHNT, CDR2 YYREEE (reference sequence). V was clipped by 4 bases and J by 7 bases; unmatched bases: 9. This CDR3 has 14 amino acids. The CDR3: CASSPVDGTGEAFF. The CDR3 coding sequence is TGTGCCAGCAGCCCGGTGGATGGGACAGGTGAAGCTTTCTTT. The variable domain in full, completed from reference TRBV5-4 and TRBJ1-1, reads ETGVTQSPTHLIKTRGQQVTLRCSSQSGHNTVSWYQQALGQGPQFIFQYYREEENGRGNFPPRFSGLQFPNYSSELNVNALELDDSALYLCASSPVDGTGEAFFGQGTRLTVV.

This clone was picked up a small number of times. The chain uses TRBV5-6 and TRBJ2-7; 8 bases map to TRBD1. With V trimmed by 3 bases and J by 3 bases, 2 bases remained unmatched. The CDR3 has 13 residues. Looked up from germline, CDR1 is SGHDT and CDR2 is YYEEEE. The CDR3 DNA reads as TGTGCCAGCAGCTCCAGGGGGCACTACGAGCAGTACTTC. Translating gives CASSSRGHYEQYF.